A single sample is the source of the 9 T cell receptor beta chains below, sequenced in a study of blood T cell repertoires in COVID-19. The method was immunoSEQ multiplex PCR; TCRdb's version includes in-frame clones alone and lacks a portion of them. The data show fewer than 70,000 clones, about four fifths seen once. Sample: peripheral blood. The receptors shown here come from a man aged 50 to 60 with active COVID-19.

The count of this clone is one. This rearrangement joins TRBV27 to TRBJ2-5, with D perhaps TRBD2 (7 bases). The CDR3 runs to 16 residues. Trimming removed 7 bases from V and 1 base from J, with 19 bases in between. Germline V gene data show CDR1 as MNHEY and CDR2 as SMNVEV (reference sequence). The CDR3 DNA sequence: TGTGCCAGCAAACCGCAGGGAGGGGGTTCCCAAGAGACCCAGTACTTC. Translating it yields CASKPQGGGSQETQYF.

V is TRBV27 and J is TRBJ1-1; the match to TRBD1 covers 12 bases. This CDR3 is 15 amino acids long. CDR1 MNHEY and CDR2 SMNVEV come from the germline V gene (reference sequence). Trimming at V came to 5 bases and at J to 6 bases, leaving 7 bases not matched to a gene. The CDR3 loop reads CASSPLGQGAAEAFF. The CDR3 region has the DNA TGTGCCAGCAGTCCCTTGGGACAGGGGGCCGCTGAAGCTTTCTTT.

This chain connects TRBV5-1 to TRBJ1-1, with D hard to call. The CDR3 has 15 amino acids. V was trimmed by 7 bases and J by 3 bases, leaving 19 bases between them. CDR1 and CDR2 (germline): SGHRS, YFSETQ. The CDR3 here is CASAPLEAVDTEAFF. The CDR3 DNA sequence: TGCGCCAGCGCCCCCTTGGAGGCCGTGGACACTGAAGCTTTCTTT.

The rearrangement joins TRBV10-3 to TRBJ1-6; the match to TRBD1 covers 8 bases. Germline V gives CDR1 ENHRY, CDR2 SYGVKD. V dropped 4 bases and J dropped 6; count of bases not matched to a gene: 5. CDR3 size: 15 residues. The CDR3 DNA reads TGTGCCATCAGTGTGAAAGGACAGGGTAATTCACCCCTCCACTTT. Protein sequence: CAISVKGQGNSPLHF.

Remarks on this clone: Additional DNA sequences in this sample encode the identical CDR3. V is TRBV9 and J is TRBJ2-5, with 11 bases aligning to TRBD2. The ends lost 0 bases at V and 1 base at J; junction bases unmatched: 5. The CDR3 loop spans 17 amino acids. Per the germline V gene, CDR1 is SGDLS and CDR2 is YYNGEE. As DNA, the CDR3 is TGTGCCAGCAGCGTAGGGGCTAGCGGGGGGATCCAAGAGACCCAGTACTTC. Its translation: CASSVGASGGIQETQYF.

CDR3 loop: CASSKTSGRRTDTQYF. The CDR3 DNA follows: TGTGCCAGCAGCAAAACTAGCGGGAGAAGGACAGATACGCAGTATTTT. The chain employs TRBV5-4 and TRBJ2-3, with 11 bases identical to TRBD2. Losses at the gene ends were 4 bases for V and 3 bases for J; bases not matched to a gene: 7. The CDR3 is 16 amino acids. CDR1 is SGHNT and CDR2 is YYREEE in the germline V gene (reference sequence). The full variable domain, in which reference TRBV5-4 and TRBJ2-3 provide the parts outside the CDR3, is ETGVTQSPTHLIKTRGQQVTLRCSSQSGHNTVSWYQQALGQGPQFIFQYYREEENGRGNFPPRFSGLQFPNYSSELNVNALELDDSALYLCASSKTSGRRTDTQYFGPGTRLTVL.

V is TRBV7-2 and J is TRBJ2-2; 8 bases fit TRBD2. Trimming cost V 5 bases and J 3 bases; bases outside gene matches: 8. Germline-derived CDR1 and CDR2 are SGHTA and FQGNSA. This CDR3 comprises 16 residues. This CDR3 reads CASSLRAGAYTGELFF. As DNA, the CDR3 is TGTGCCAGCAGCCTTCGAGCGGGGGCCTACACCGGGGAGCTGTTTTTT.

The J gene is TRBJ2-2, the V gene TRBV2; 9 nucleotides align to TRBD1. The CDR3 runs 14 residues. J gave up 1 base and V 8 bases, and 2 bases lay outside the gene matches. Germline-derived CDR1 and CDR2 are SNHLY and FYNNEI. The DNA for the CDR3 is TGTGCCAGCGGGGGACAGGGGAACACCGGGGAGCTGTTTTTT. This translates into CASGGQGNTGELFF.

This clone has only one observation. This chain joins TRBV2 and TRBJ1-2; D is ambiguous. The V end was cut by 6 bases, the J end by 2 bases, with 10 bases between. Germline V lookup: CDR1 SNHLY, CDR2 FYNNEI. The CDR3 has 13 residues. CDR3 bases: TGTGCCAGCAGGAGGGCCGGAAACTATGGCTACACCTTC. It specifies CASRRAGNYGYTF.